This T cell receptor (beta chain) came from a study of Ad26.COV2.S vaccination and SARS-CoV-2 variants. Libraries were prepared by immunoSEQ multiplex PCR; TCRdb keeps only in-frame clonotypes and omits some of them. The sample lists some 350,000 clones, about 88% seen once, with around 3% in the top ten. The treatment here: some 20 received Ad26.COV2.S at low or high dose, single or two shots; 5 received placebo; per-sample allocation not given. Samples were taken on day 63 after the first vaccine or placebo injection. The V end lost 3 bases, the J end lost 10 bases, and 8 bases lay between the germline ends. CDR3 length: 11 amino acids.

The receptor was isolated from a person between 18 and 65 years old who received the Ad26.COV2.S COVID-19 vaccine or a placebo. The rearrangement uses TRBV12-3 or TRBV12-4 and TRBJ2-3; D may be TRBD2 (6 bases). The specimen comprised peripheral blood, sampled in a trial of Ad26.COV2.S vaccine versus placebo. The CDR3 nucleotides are TGTGCCAGCAGTTTGGGGGGTGCGCAGTATTTT. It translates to CASSLGGAQYF.